This T cell receptor beta chain was captured by sequencing in a study of blood T cells in healthy people across ages. It was with a sample-barcoded 5' primer and a J-beta primer mix that a second PCR of about 6 to 11 cycles was run. TCRdb itself ran the 5' RACE reads through MiXCR, one entry per CDR3 protein. The sample comprises roughly 1.4 million distinct CDR3 sequences, around 59% of which are singletons, and 6.5% to 8.5% rests with the top ten. The specimen sequenced was blood. The sequence was collected from a man between 18 and 35 years old in good health.

CDR3 protein: CARGWFNYGYTF. The CDR3 nucleotides are TGTGCCAGGGGGTGGTTTAACTATGGCTACACCTTC. The chain couples TRBV2 to TRBJ1-2, with unresolved D. The CDR3 is 12 residues long. V dropped 9 bases and J dropped 1 base, with 9 bases sitting between them. The germline V gene has CDR1 SNHLY and CDR2 FYNNEI. Complete variable domain (other parts from reference TRBV2 and TRBJ1-2): EPEVTQTPSHQVTQMGQEVILRCVPISNHLYFYWYRQILGQKVEFLVSFYNNEISEKSEIFDDQFSVERPDGSNFTLKIRSTKLEDSAMYFCARGWFNYGYTFGSGTRLTVV.